Listed here are 17 T cell receptor beta chains from one sample, sequenced in a study of cytomegalovirus exposure and HLA in healthy donors. Primers included in the PCR were 60 Vbeta and 13 Jbeta primers. Produced via immunoSEQ multiplex PCR; TCRdb's table is partial and in-frame only. The table includes around 120,000 clones, about 80% detected once. Sequencing was done on a sample of PBMCs. These receptors were obtained from a human donor in good health.

This clone showed up just a few times. The chain employs TRBV9 and TRBJ2-1, with 9 bases identical to TRBD2. Germline V lookup: CDR1 SGDLS, CDR2 YYNGEE. Trimming removed 0 bases from V and 1 base from J; junction bases left unmatched: 5. The CDR3 is 17 residues long. The CDR3 sequence is CASSVDGGGASYNEQFF. In DNA form, the CDR3 reads TGTGCCAGCAGCGTAGACGGCGGGGGGGCTTCCTACAATGAGCAGTTCTTC.

This sequence joins TRBV19 and TRBJ1-4, with 10 bases fitting TRBD1. This CDR3 has 14 amino acids. From germline, CDR1 is LNHDA and CDR2 SQIVND (reference sequence). The CDR3, as DNA: TGTGCGACTGAAGCCGGGACAGGGGCTGAAAAACTGTTTTTT. Its protein is CATEAGTGAEKLFF.

The V gene is TRBV4-1, the J gene TRBJ2-3; 12 positions match TRBD2. V dropped 0 bases and J dropped 6; count of bases not matched to a gene: 4. The CDR3 extends over 16 amino acids. Per the germline V gene, CDR1 is MGHRA and CDR2 is YSYEKL. This CDR3 is CASSQDLGTSGDTQYF. Here the CDR3 DNA reads TGCGCCAGCAGCCAAGATTTAGGGACTAGCGGGGATACGCAGTATTTT.

V is TRBV14 and J is TRBJ2-7; 7 positions agree with TRBD1. This CDR3 contains 13 residues. Germline V gene sequence: CDR1 SGHDN, CDR2 FVKESK. V shed 5 bases, J shed 7 bases, and the junction held 8 bases outside the gene matches. Here the CDR3 DNA reads TGTGCCAGCAGCTTCGACAGGGCTGGAGAGCAGTACTTC. Protein sequence: CASSFDRAGEQYF.

CDR3 sequence: CASSGSLKGTGTEETQYF. The DNA of the CDR3 is TGTGCCAGCAGTGGAAGCTTAAAAGGGACAGGGACTGAAGAGACCCAGTACTTC. The chain recombines TRBV2 with TRBJ2-5, with TRBD1 identical over 9 bases. Germline V gene sequence: CDR1 SNHLY, CDR2 FYNNEI. The junction had 15 bases not matched to a gene; V was cut back by 4 bases and J by 3 bases. The CDR3 totals 18 residues.

In its sample, this clone was seen a few times. V and J are TRBV6-4 and TRBJ2-3; 7 nucleotides match TRBD2. The germline V gene encodes CDR1 MRHNA and CDR2 SNTAGT. V trimming: 4 bases; J trimming: 6 bases; junction bases outside the gene matches: 7. The CDR3 contains 14 residues. The CDR3 DNA reads TGTGCCAGCAGTGGCAGCGGGGAAGCCGATACGCAGTATTTT. It codes for CASSGSGEADTQYF.

The rearrangement joins TRBV5-1 to TRBJ1-3, with 8 positions matching TRBD1. J gave up 0 bases and V 3 bases, and 14 bases lay outside the gene matches. CDR1 SGHRS and CDR2 YFSETQ come from the germline V gene. This CDR3 contains 19 residues. CDR3 sequence reads: CASSSRGQGALSSGNTIYF. CDR3 DNA sequence: TGCGCCAGCAGCTCCAGGGGTCAGGGGGCGTTGAGCTCTGGAAACACCATATATTTT.

V gene TRBV19 combines with J gene TRBJ2-1, with 11 positions matching TRBD2. Trimming removed 5 bases from V and 6 bases from J; junction bases left unmatched: 3. This CDR3 spans 14 amino acids. CDR1 and CDR2 from the germline V gene are LNHDA and SQIVND (reference sequence). The CDR3 reads CASSLAGGINEQFF. For the CDR3, the DNA is TGTGCCAGTAGTCTAGCGGGGGGTATCAATGAGCAGTTCTTC.

This chain connects TRBV28 to TRBJ2-1; D is possibly TRBD2 (6 bases). The CDR3 spans 15 residues. V dropped 5 bases and J dropped 6 bases, with 17 bases sitting between them. Germline lookup yields CDR1 MDHEN and CDR2 SYDVKM. CDR3 sequence: CASSPRLGGINEQFF. For the CDR3, the DNA is TGTGCCAGCAGTCCCCGTTTGGGGGGAATCAATGAGCAGTTCTTC.

This sequence joins TRBV6-1 and TRBJ2-1; 11 bases map to TRBD2. Germline trimming cut 10 bases from V and 3 bases from J; bases unmatched to any gene: 8. The CDR3 sequence is 15 residues long. The germline CDR1 and CDR2 sequences are MNHNS and SASEGT. The CDR3 is CATRTSGRDYNEQFF. The CDR3 DNA is TGTGCCACCCGGACTAGCGGGCGTGACTACAATGAGCAGTTCTTC.

The J gene is TRBJ2-4, the V gene TRBV10-1; 10 bases agree with TRBD1. V was clipped by 4 bases and J by 0 bases; unmatched bases: 12. This CDR3 has 19 residues. The germline gives CDR1 WNHNN, CDR2 SYGVQD (reference sequence). CDR3 loop: CASSGRQTGGRLAKNIQYF. The DNA of the CDR3 is TGCGCCAGCAGTGGGAGGCAGACAGGGGGCCGTTTAGCCAAAAACATTCAGTACTTC.

The chain combines TRBV27 with TRBJ2-7, with 8 bases identical to TRBD1. CDR1 MNHEY and CDR2 SMNVEV come from the germline V gene (reference sequence). Losses at the gene ends were 5 bases for V and 2 bases for J; bases not matched to a gene: 5. There are 14 residues in the CDR3. The CDR3 spells CASSLGQGPYEQYF. DNA for the CDR3: TGTGCCAGCAGTCTCGGACAGGGCCCCTACGAGCAGTACTTC.

This sequence joins TRBV6-1 and TRBJ1-1; D gene uncertain. Germline assignment: CDR1 MNHNS and CDR2 SASEGT. The V gene lost 6 bases and the J gene lost 4 bases, with 9 bases spanning the gap. This CDR3 has 12 amino acids. The CDR3 coding sequence is TGTGCCAGCAGGGAGGGAGGCACTGAAGCTTTCTTT. As protein: CASREGGTEAFF.

This chain uses TRBV4-1 with TRBJ2-3, with 8 bases matching TRBD2. After removal of 2 bases from V and 4 bases from J, the junction contained 8 bases not matched to a gene. The germline V gene has CDR1 MGHRA and CDR2 YSYEKL. The CDR3 totals 16 residues. CDR3 coding DNA: TGCGCCAGCAGCCAAATGTTTACTAGCGGCTCAGATACGCAGTATTTT. The encoded protein is CASSQMFTSGSDTQYF.

The V call is TRBV6-1, the J call TRBJ2-3; TRBD1 matches 9 bases. The V gene's germline CDR1 is MNHNS and CDR2 SASEGT. The V and J ends lost 1 base and 2 bases, in that order; junction bases with no gene match: 10. The CDR3 runs to 18 residues. In nucleotides, the CDR3 is TGTGCCAGCAGTGAAGTTACTCGCCGGGACAGGGCCACAGATACGCAGTATTTT. This gives the protein CASSEVTRRDRATDTQYF.

The rearrangement uses TRBV6-5 and TRBJ1-2, with D unresolved. This CDR3 is built from 14 residues. Germline V gene sequence: CDR1 MNHEY, CDR2 SVGAGI. V was cut by 2 bases and J by 3 bases, with 10 bases left in between. The CDR3 coding sequence is TGTGCCAGCAGTTACAACCCCCTATACTATGGCTACACCTTC. Amino acid sequence: CASSYNPLYYGYTF.

V gene TRBV20-1 combines with J gene TRBJ1-1; D gene ambiguous. There are 11 residues in the CDR3. Trimming left V 3 bases short and J 5 bases short, with 7 bases between. Germline V lookup: CDR1 DFQATT, CDR2 SNEGSKA (reference sequence). The CDR3 DNA reads as TGCAGTGCTAGGAGGCTGACTGAAGCTTTCTTT. Protein sequence: CSARRLTEAFF.